These 9 T cell receptor beta chains were all obtained from the same sample, sequenced in a study of beta chain features in type 1 diabetes (dated by TCRdb to the late 2010s). Library preparation employed the immunoSEQ multiplex PCR assay. The entire isolated RNA was reverse transcribed using the High Capacity cDNA Reverse Transcription Kit, and thus expressed TCRB transcripts were sequenced. Here the immuneACCESS table is served through TCRdb, limited to in-frame sequences with V and J called. Missing clones are a known gap in these copies; in checked studies unresolved V genes cover under half, and the rest lacks a known reason. In this sample the table shows about 220,000 clones, approximately 11% of which occur a single time. In total, the top ten clones hold 1% to 1.5% of the sample. What was sequenced was central memory CD4+ T cells from blood. These receptors all come from a man between 18 and 29 years old in good health.

This clone has only a few counts. This chain uses TRBV4-3 with TRBJ2-2; tentatively, D is TRBD1 (6 bases). V was cut by 1 base and J by 6 bases, with 18 bases left in between. Germline CDR1 and CDR2: LGHNA and YSLEER. The CDR3 is 17 amino acids. As DNA, the CDR3 is TGCGCCAGCAGCCAAGGGGATATGGCAGGGGTCCCCGGGGAGCTGTTTTTT. Translation: CASSQGDMAGVPGELFF.

This clone was seen more than once but under ten times. V usage is TRBV30 and J usage is TRBJ2-3; 8 positions match TRBD1. V lost 8 bases and J lost 2; bases outside the gene matches: 6. The germline gives CDR1 GTSNPN, CDR2 SVGIG (reference sequence). The CDR3 is made up of 13 amino acids. The CDR3 region has the DNA TGTGCCCGGACAGGGCCGTCCACAGATACGCAGTATTTT. Residues: CARTGPSTDTQYF.

This clone has a handful of counts. One end of the junction does not line up with germline, which may come from a read error. The chain is built from TRBV7-3 and TRBJ2-1; D not certain. Germline assignment: CDR1 SGHTA and CDR2 FQGTGA. The CDR3 length is 15 residues. The CDR3: CASTPTPAGAREQFF. In nucleotides, the CDR3 is TGCGCCAGCACCCCGACTCCGGCCGGAGCGCGGGAGCAGTTCTTC.

This clone was counted only a few times. Possible read error: a much larger clone is one base away. The J gene is TRBJ2-2, the V gene TRBV2, with D perhaps matching TRBD1 or TRBD2 (5 bases each). This CDR3 has 14 amino acids. Trimming shortened V by 6 bases and J by 10 bases, and 18 bases separated the two germline ends. CDR1 SNHLY and CDR2 FYNNEI come from the germline V gene. CDR3 nucleotide sequence: TGTGCCAGCAGCTACGGGACCCCGGCGTTGGAGCTGTTTTTT. Amino acid sequence: CASSYGTPALELFF.

This clone was seen a handful of times. V is TRBV5-8 and J is TRBJ1-5; TRBD1 might be the D (6 bases). The V and J ends lost 4 bases and 0 bases respectively, with 17 bases between them. The germline V gene has CDR1 SGHTS and CDR2 YDEGEE. The CDR3 contains 17 residues. CDR3: CASSLTDSTYSNQPQHF. CDR3 coding DNA: TGTGCCAGCAGCCTGACGGACAGCACTTATAGCAATCAGCCCCAGCATTTT. The full variable domain, rest sourced from reference TRBV5-8 and TRBJ1-5, is EAGVTQSPTHLIKTRGQQATLRCSPISGHTSVYWYQQALGLGLQFLLWYDEGEERNRGNFPPRFSGRQFPNYSSELNVNALELEDSALYLCASSLTDSTYSNQPQHFGDGTRLSIL.

This clone was counted a few times. The genes are TRBV6-5 and TRBJ2-4, with 13 nucleotides matching TRBD2. The J segment lost 2 bases and the V segment lost 4 bases, leaving 2 bases of the junction unmatched. This CDR3 has 16 amino acids. Germline V gene lookup returns CDR1 MNHEY and CDR2 SVGAGI. The CDR3 reads CASSWTSGRTKNIQYF. In nucleotides, the CDR3 is TGTGCCAGCAGTTGGACTAGCGGGAGAACCAAAAACATTCAGTACTTC.

In this sample, this clone turned up a few times. The rearrangement links TRBV4-3 to TRBJ2-6; D not resolved. The CDR3 totals 16 residues. V lost 8 bases to trimming and J lost 0 bases, with 14 bases between them. CDR1 LGHNA and CDR2 YSLEER come from the germline V gene. DNA of the CDR3: TGCGCCAGCTCCAGCGTTGGTCCCTCTGGGGCCAACGTCCTGACTTTC. This codes for CASSSVGPSGANVLTF.

This clone was seen a handful of times. This sequence joins TRBV9 and TRBJ2-7; D may be TRBD2 (6 bases). V was pared by 0 bases and J by 6 bases, with 19 bases between. The CDR3 spans 16 residues. From germline, CDR1 is SGDLS and CDR2 YYNGEE. The CDR3 DNA reads TGTGCCAGCAGCGTAGCAGGTGGGACCGGGAGCGGCGAGCAGTACTTC. Encoded protein: CASSVAGGTGSGEQYF.

This sequence joins TRBV29-1 and TRBJ2-1, with D maybe TRBD2 (5 bases). V was clipped by 3 bases and J by 5 bases, with 11 bases between them. The CDR3 is 13 amino acids. Germline V gene lookup returns CDR1 SQVTM and CDR2 ANQGSEA. The CDR3 bases are TGCAGCGTTGATAGCGACACTGACAATGAGCAGTTCTTC. Encoded protein: CSVDSDTDNEQFF.